The clone carrying this T cell receptor (beta chain) was observed a few times. This sample is part of a study of blood T cells in healthy people across ages. Next came a second PCR, run for 7 to 11 cycles, which used a sample-barcoded 5' primer along with a J-beta primer mix. MiXCR, run by TCRdb on the 5' RACE reads, gives a single entry per CDR3 protein. The sample includes 1.8 million or so distinct CDR3 sequences, around 40% seen only once; the top ten take 23%. The CDR3 length is 16 residues. CDR1 and CDR2 from the germline V gene are LGHNA and YNFKEQ. Trimming removed 3 bases from V and 3 bases from J, with 16 bases in between. Staff drew ten milliliters of peripheral blood from each donor.

The sequence was obtained from a human donor in good health. Material for sequencing was blood. This chain uses TRBV4-2 with TRBJ2-3, with D possibly TRBD2 on 7 matching bases. Written as DNA, the CDR3 is TGTGCCAGCAGCCATCCGGGGGGCGACGGTACAGATACGCAGTATTTT. It yields the protein CASSHPGGDGTDTQYF.